One and the same sample provided the 4 T cell receptor beta chains below, sequenced in a study of metastatic and nonmetastatic thyroid tumors. MiXCR reprocessed the PCR reads for TCRdb. The profile covers roughly 18,000 clones, with about a quarter appearing a single time and roughly a tenth taken by the ten largest. No patient received treatment before thyroid surgery. The sample comprised tumor tissue. These receptors were taken from a female donor with papillary thyroid cancer or a benign thyroid nodule (not recorded which). Some clones in this sample may be carry-over from other donors' samples.

The table lists this clone with a few counts. One end of the junction is discordant with germline, which a read error may explain. The gene calls are TRBV6-2 or TRBV6-3 and TRBJ2-1; 7 bases map to TRBD2. The CDR3 spans 13 residues. Germline CDR1 MNHEY, CDR2 SVGEGT. The CDR3 coding sequence is TGTGCCAGCAGATCCCGGGACTACAAAGAGCAGTTCTTC. Amino acids: CASRSRDYKEQFF.

This clone was picked up a small number of times. This chain uses TRBV7-8 with TRBJ2-7, with D perhaps given as TRBD1 or TRBD2 (5 bases each). The germline V gene has CDR1 SGHVS and CDR2 FQNEAQ. The CDR3 has 13 residues. V lost 3 bases to trimming and J lost 0 bases, with 6 bases between them. CDR3 loop: CASSLRGSYEQYF. In DNA form, the CDR3 reads TGTGCCAGCAGCTTGAGGGGCTCCTACGAGCAGTACTTC.

By sample share, this clone is medium-sized. The gene calls are TRBV6-1 and TRBJ1-1; TRBD1 aligns across 7 bases. The germline V gene has CDR1 MNHNS and CDR2 SASEGT. The CDR3 has 17 amino acids. V was pared by 5 bases and J by 1 base, with 13 bases of the junction left unmatched. The CDR3 sequence is CASSSRGRGLRNTEAFF. DNA for the CDR3: TGTGCCAGCAGTTCGAGGGGGCGCGGGTTACGGAACACTGAAGCTTTCTTT.

This rearrangement joins TRBV20-1 to TRBJ2-7, with no clear D. V was cut by 0 bases and J by 3 bases, with 6 bases left in between. The CDR3 contains 12 residues. Per germline, CDR1 DFQATT and CDR2 SNEGSKA (reference sequence). The CDR3 is CSARDSIYEQYF. The CDR3 DNA reads TGCAGTGCTAGAGATTCCATCTACGAGCAGTACTTC.